The clone carrying this T cell receptor (beta chain) appeared a few times. The antigen remains unidentified. The sample comes from a study of T-cell memory formation after mild COVID-19. Study-level background: Clustering of TCRs was largely donor specific.

One entry per CDR3 protein, called by TCRdb with MiXCR from the 5' RACE reads. Here the sample spans about 39,000 distinct CDR3 sequences, around 6.1% being singletons. Study outcomes and limitations: Contracting clones localized mainly to CM and EM when CD4+ and mainly to EMRA when CD8+. Certain responding clones were present in pre-infection memory, suggesting participation of cross-reactive memory.

The receptor was isolated from an adult who had mild COVID-19 (a few samples of this study predate the infection). Cell type and time point are not known. Sequencing was carried out using PBMCs or a T cell subset sorted from them (not recorded which).

CDR3 loop: CASSPWLAGVSYNEQFF. CDR3 DNA sequence: TGTGCCAGCAGCCCCTGGCTAGCGGGAGTGTCCTACAATGAGCAGTTCTTC. This chain connects TRBV7-6 to TRBJ2-1; 10 bases match TRBD2. The germline V gene encodes CDR1 SGHVS and CDR2 FNYEAQ. This CDR3 is 17 amino acids long. The trim removed 5 bases at V and 1 base at J, leaving 8 bases unmatched.